The subject of this entry is one TCR beta chain. These data are taken from a study of blood T cells in healthy people across ages. Sample-barcoded 5' priming and a J-beta primer mix drove a second PCR of roughly 6 to 12 cycles. TCRdb reprocessed the 5' RACE reads with MiXCR, giving one entry per CDR3 protein. The table includes 650,000 to 1,000,000 distinct CDR3 sequences, around 45% detected once. The germline CDR1 and CDR2 sequences are ENHRY and SYGVKD. The V end was cut by 0 bases, the J end by 0 bases, with 5 bases between. The CDR3 contains 14 residues. The chain has TRBV10-3 and TRBJ2-5; D is ambiguous. Sequencing was done on a sample of blood. The sequence was collected from an elderly man in good health. The CDR3 nucleotides are TGTGCCATCAGTGAGTCCCCGTACCAAGAGACCCAGTACTTC. As protein: CAISESPYQETQYF.